The clone carrying this T cell receptor beta chain has at least ten counts. V was trimmed by 4 bases and J by 1 base, leaving 7 bases between them. Per germline, CDR1 SGHTA and CDR2 FQGTGA. CDR3 length: 13 amino acids. The data belong to a study of T cells in Graves' hyperthyroidism and ophthalmopathy. Regions amplified from RNA transcripts were the TCR beta CDR3 regions. Primed by the HTBI set, a first-round RT-PCR was run on the TCR CDR3. TCRdb used MiXCR to reprocess the multiplex PCR reads, holding one entry per CDR3 protein. The sample has 330,000 or so distinct CDR3 sequences; less than 20% are singletons.

V gene TRBV7-3 combines with J gene TRBJ2-5; D is perhaps TRBD1 (6 bases). Sequencing input: blood. The receptor's source is a man aged 45-65 years with Graves' ophthalmopathy. The CDR3 sequence is CASSWGPQETQYF. Here the CDR3 DNA reads TGTGCCAGCAGCTGGGGGCCCCAAGAGACCCAGTACTTC.